The 16 T cell receptor beta chains below all came from one sample that was sequenced in a study of T cell repertoires in cytomegalovirus infection. TCRdb re-called the reads with MiXCR, one entry per CDR3 protein. This sample has around 320,000 distinct CDR3 sequences; more than 9% occur once, and the top ten carry over 3.5%. The sample was PBMCs. The receptors come from a human donor in good health (CMV status not recorded). Some clones in this sample may be carry-over from other donors' samples.

This clonotype was recorded at least ten times. V is TRBV5-6 and J is TRBJ2-1; D unresolved. Germline CDR1 reads SGHDT; CDR2 reads YYEEEE. Trimming removed 4 bases at V and 8 bases at J, with 13 bases between. The CDR3 spans 13 residues. The CDR3: CASSGIGKDEQFF. CDR3 DNA: TGTGCCAGCAGCGGAATAGGGAAGGATGAGCAGTTCTTC.

In this sample, this clonotype turned up many times. This sequence joins TRBV7-6 and TRBJ2-7; 9 bases align to TRBD1. The V segment lost 5 bases and the J segment 7 bases; nucleotides outside the gene matches: 6. The CDR3 has 13 amino acids. The germline V gene encodes CDR1 SGHVS and CDR2 FNYEAQ. The CDR3 bases are TGTGCCAGCAGCCGGGACAGGGCGGGGGAGCAGTACTTC. It specifies CASSRDRAGEQYF.

CDR3 sequence (DNA): TGTGCCACCCGCCAGGGGGGAAGCAATCAGCCCCAGCATTTT. It codes for CATRQGGSNQPQHF. The chain uses TRBV15 and TRBJ1-5; 7 positions match TRBD1. V trimming: 8 bases; J trimming: 1 base; junction bases outside the gene matches: 5. Per germline, CDR1 LNHNV and CDR2 YYDKDF (reference sequence). This CDR3 contains 14 residues.

V usage is TRBV6-5 and J usage is TRBJ1-5; a possible D gene is TRBD1 (5 bases). This CDR3 is 15 amino acids long. V was pared by 5 bases and J by 1 base, with 12 bases between. Per germline, CDR1 MNHEY and CDR2 SVGAGI. The CDR3: CASSLVAGSNQPQHF. CDR3 nucleotides: TGTGCCAGCAGTCTGGTGGCAGGGAGCAATCAGCCCCAGCATTTT.

The chain combines TRBV7-2 with TRBJ1-3; D not certain. Germline V gene data show CDR1 as SGHTA and CDR2 as FQGNSA. V was clipped by 3 bases and J by 0 bases, with 21 bases between them. The CDR3 is 19 residues long. In DNA form, the CDR3 reads TGTGCCAGCAGCTTGTTCCCCGGAGGTCCAGGCCCCTCTGGAAACACCATATATTTT. Its translation is CASSLFPGGPGPSGNTIYF. The full variable domain, rest sourced from reference TRBV7-2 and TRBJ1-3, is GAGVSQSPSNKVTEKGKDVELRCDPISGHTALYWYRQSLGQGLEFLIYFQGNSAPDKSGLPSDRFSAERTGGSVSTLTIQRTQQEDSAVYLCASSLFPGGPGPSGNTIYFGEGSWLTVV.

The chain employs TRBV19 and TRBJ1-6, with unresolved D. The CDR3 runs 14 residues. Trimming cost V 9 bases and J 7 bases, with 16 bases left between them. CDR1 and CDR2 (germline): LNHDA, SQIVND (reference sequence). The CDR3 loop reads CASRLARANSPLHF. The CDR3 DNA reads TGTGCCAGCCGCTTGGCCCGAGCGAATTCACCCCTCCACTTT.

This clonotype was picked up many times. V usage is TRBV23-1 and J usage is TRBJ2-1, with a weak D call TRBD1 (6 bases). Being an ORF, TRBV23-1 has a function that is uncertain. The CDR3 runs to 20 residues. Trimming removed 4 bases from V and 4 bases from J, with 29 bases in between. Here the CDR3 reads CASSRLGWNGTPQTYNEQFF. The CDR3 nucleotides read TGCGCCAGCAGTCGCCTCGGGTGGAATGGGACACCGCAAACGTACAATGAGCAGTTCTTC.

This clonotype was seen at least ten times. This chain links TRBV12-3 or TRBV12-4 with TRBJ2-5, with 9 bases matching TRBD2. V gave up 5 bases and J gave up 3 bases; unmatched junction bases: 10. This CDR3 is 16 amino acids long. CDR3 region: CASSISSGAGEETQYF. CDR3 nucleotides: TGTGCCAGCAGTATATCTAGCGGGGCGGGGGAAGAGACCCAGTACTTC.

This clonotype appeared many times. The chain couples TRBV7-4 to TRBJ2-7; TRBD2 aligns across 7 bases. The CDR3 is made up of 15 amino acids. Germline CDR1 reads SGHVT; CDR2 reads SQSDAQ. The V gene end was trimmed by 1 base and the J gene end by 4 bases; junction bases not matched to a gene: 7. The CDR3 coding sequence is TGTGCCAGCAGCTTAGTGTGGGAGGGCCGTTACGAGCAGTACTTC. Its protein is CASSLVWEGRYEQYF.

This clonotype showed up many times. V and J are TRBV7-2 and TRBJ2-3, with D tentatively TRBD1 (5 bases). In germline, CDR1 is SGHTA, CDR2 FQGNSA. The CDR3 is 16 residues long. V lost 1 base and J 0 bases, leaving 11 bases between the germline ends. The CDR3 is CASSLGRAASTDTQYF. CDR3 DNA: TGTGCCAGCAGCTTAGGCAGGGCGGCCAGCACAGATACGCAGTATTTT.

This clonotype was seen only a few times. The chain joins TRBV6-2 or TRBV6-3 to TRBJ2-7, with 10 bases matching TRBD1. Germline loops: CDR1 MNHEY, CDR2 SVGEGT. CDR3 length: 15 amino acids. The junction had 7 bases not matched to a gene; V was cut back by 5 bases and J by 3 bases. In DNA form, the CDR3 reads TGTGCCAGCAGTACCGACCGGGACAGGGGCTACGAGCAGTACTTC. Translating gives CASSTDRDRGYEQYF.

In this sample, this clonotype turned up a few times. The chain combines TRBV29-1 with TRBJ2-1; 8 bases align to TRBD1. V was clipped by 7 bases and J by 7 bases; unmatched bases: 6. CDR1 is SQVTM and CDR2 is ANQGSEA in the germline V gene. The CDR3 runs 12 residues. The CDR3 sequence: CSGDRGRNEQFF. DNA of the CDR3: TGCAGCGGTGACAGGGGTCGGAATGAGCAGTTCTTC.

This chain uses TRBV6-2 or TRBV6-3 with TRBJ2-7; no definite D call. The CDR3 contains 14 residues. The V end was cut by 7 bases, the J end by 0 bases, with 13 bases between. CDR1 is MNHEY and CDR2 is SVGEGT in the germline V gene. The CDR3 bases are TGTGCCAGCACCCGCCCGGGTGCCTCCTACGAGCAGTACTTC. Protein: CASTRPGASYEQYF.

In DNA form, the CDR3 reads TGTGCCAGCAGCCAAGATCCTAGGACAGGCCTGTCCGGGGAGCTGTTTTTT. Protein: CASSQDPRTGLSGELFF. The rearrangement joins TRBV4-2 to TRBJ2-2; 7 nucleotides line up with TRBD1. Germline V gives CDR1 LGHNA, CDR2 YNFKEQ. This CDR3 region has 17 residues. Germline trimming cut 0 bases from V and 6 bases from J; bases unmatched to any gene: 10.

J is TRBJ2-5 and V is TRBV7-2; D gene ambiguous. The CDR3 totals 14 residues. Germline-derived CDR1 and CDR2 are SGHTA and FQGNSA. The V and J ends lost 6 bases and 4 bases respectively, with 15 bases between them. Written as DNA, the CDR3 is TGTGCCAGCAGTGGTGGCCGTTTGTTAGAGACCCAGTACTTC. It translates to CASSGGRLLETQYF.

Many counts were recorded for this clonotype. The chain combines TRBV20-1 with TRBJ2-7; D unresolved. CDR3 size: 13 residues. V lost 0 bases to trimming and J lost 6 bases, with 12 bases between them. Germline loops: CDR1 DFQATT, CDR2 SNEGSKA (reference sequence). CDR3 sequence: CSARDPARSEQYF. In nucleotides, the CDR3 is TGCAGTGCTAGAGATCCCGCCCGGAGCGAGCAGTACTTC.